This T cell receptor beta chain originates from a study of sequential checkpoint blockade in melanoma. This clone was found many times. Treatment reported: randomized to nivolumab then ipilimumab (arm A) or the reverse (arm B). CDR1 and CDR2 (germline): LGHNA, YNFKEQ. With V trimmed by 5 bases and J by 0 bases, 8 bases remained unmatched. This CDR3 region has 16 residues. Assay: immunoSEQ multiplex PCR; the TCRdb copy retains only in-frame clones and omits some. The sample includes approximately 12,000 clones, approximately 79% of them seen just once. The sample in question was CD8+ T cells sorted from blood (inferred from file names), obtained from a patient given nivolumab and ipilimumab in sequence. The clonotype was recovered from a human donor with melanoma. The chain links TRBV4-2 to TRBJ1-2; 8 positions agree with TRBD1. The CDR3: CASSLAGGYPNYGYTF. CDR3 bases: TGTGCCAGCAGCTTGGCAGGGGGCTATCCTAACTATGGCTACACCTTC.